This T cell receptor (beta chain) came from a study of tumor-infiltrating lymphocytes in primary liver carcinoma (dated by TCRdb to 2016 to 2017). In the study overall: Hepatocellular carcinoma (four) or combined HCC and intrahepatic cholangiocarcinoma (one) was present in the five patients, who were three men and two women aged 30 to 69 years. The five patients had tumors staged T1-T3 N0M0, with maximum diameters ranging from about 4.2 to 10 cm. Each sample produced about 3.5 to 7.5 million productive TCRbeta reads, and read depth showed no significant difference between tissue types. TCRbeta repertoire sequencing, expression microarrays and whole-exome sequencing were combined in the study across five regions of each liver tumor, with adjacent normal tissue and blood also included. A total of some 35 specimens from 5 patients went through TCRbeta repertoire sequencing, namely 25 tumor regions, 5 adjacent noncancerous liver tissues and 5 peripheral blood samples. To link TCRbeta repertoire diversity with the local molecular phenotype, the roughly 25 tumor region samples were profiled using Agilent mRNA microarrays. Reproducibility between technical replicate repertoires was high, with correlation coefficients above 0.98 and mean shared-clone rates approximately 0.9.

V is clipped by 4 bases and J by 6 bases, and the sequence between their germline boundaries is 13 bases long. The CDR3, cysteine through phenylalanine, is 14 amino acids long. The only DNA kept is the CDR3, 42 bases in frame from the first base. Via the germline V gene, CDR1 is SGHRS and CDR2 YFSETQ. Without any cell sorting, total RNA and DNA were co-extracted from about 20-30 mg of bulk tissue using the AllPrep DNA/RNA mini kit. Between November 2015 and March 2016, about five patients in China with histopathologically diagnosed primary liver carcinoma had their tumors surgically resected. At the time of sampling, the patients had chronic HBV infection and had not received any treatment. Five spatially separated regions were sampled per tumor: superior, inferior, left-lateral and right-lateral poles, plus the tumor centre. More than 75% viable tumor cells were found by histology in every tumor sample. Fresh tumor and adjacent tissue pieces were bisected; one half was stored in RNAlater at -80°C, the other sent for histology.

Study-wide findings and limitations: Only about 7.5-24% of top clones were present in all five regions of a tumor, suggesting spatial heterogeneity of tumor-infiltrating T cells. The study included only five patients, and the authors note findings should be validated in a larger study. Because the samples were bulk and unsorted, CD4+ and CD8+ T cell repertoires could not be compared. Repertoire overlap was higher between tumor regions (mean around 36%) than tumor-adjacent (17%) or tumor-blood (approximately 15%) pairs, consistent with antigen-driven expansion. Only the TCR beta chain was sequenced, so true repertoire diversity is likely underestimated because unpaired alpha chains were not captured. The top 250 clones made up a significantly larger repertoire fraction in tumors than in blood (p = 0.039).

This clonotype has only a few counts. Which antigen it targets is not known. A much more abundant neighbour one base away suggests this may be a read error. Starting from approximately 500 ng total RNA, TCRbeta-specific cDNA was produced by reverse transcription with a constant-region primer and ProtoScript II reverse transcriptase. TCRbeta libraries were built with three nested multiplex PCR rounds, a slightly modified ARM-PCR procedure. Multiplex TRBV1-TRBV30 forward primers and a Cbeta reverse primer were used in the first two PCR rounds, each of which was run for around 9 cycles. Sample barcodes and Illumina adapters were added in a final 25-cycle PCR using Deep VentR polymerase. Amplicons of 200-500 bp were gel-purified with a QIAquick gel extraction kit before sequencing. An Illumina HiSeq 2500 was used to sequence the TCRbeta amplicons, generating 250-bp paired-end reads. Concerning the study's data processing: Trimmomatic v0.33 was used to quality-trim the reads, and FLASH v1.2.11 was used to merge paired reads so that full CDR3 sequences could be recovered. V, D and J germline segments were assigned to the rearranged TCRbeta sequences by MiGEC v1.2.1b. Clonotype statistics and Shannon-Wiener diversity indices were computed with VDJtools v1.0.0. To reduce sampling bias, subsequent analyses other than the diversity analysis used only the 250 most abundant clonotypes in each sample. The raw public reads went through TCRdb reprocessing: fastp at Q25, MiXCR clone calling, in-frame beta chains kept. Rows with a matching CDR3 protein are joined into one entry that keeps the most common DNA and genes. The V and J calls and clone size come from TCRdb's table, not from the authors' own analysis. The sample table contains around 80,000 distinct CDR3 sequences; only one count was recorded for 60% to 75% of them. The ten largest clones add up to approximately 20% of the sample.

Sample: liver tumor tissue from sampling region 1. This sample's cell subset or site label indicates: tumor region T1, superior pole. This receptor chain uses TRBV5-1 and TRBJ1-4; the D gene is perhaps TRBD1, on 5 matching bases. The receptor was derived from a man aged 35-49 years with primary liver carcinoma and hepatitis B virus infection. CDR3 sequence: CASSPGNVDEKLFF. DNA sequence: TGCGCCAGCAGCCCAGGGAATGTCGATGAAAAACTGTTTTTT. Beyond the CDR3, the reference TRBV5-1 and TRBJ1-4 genes provide the residues; the full variable domain reads: KAGVTQTPRYLIKTRGQQVTLSCSPISGHRSVSWYQQTPGQGLQFLFEYFSETQRNKGNFPGRFSGRQFSNSRSEMNVSTLELGDSALYLCASSPGNVDEKLFFGSGTQLSVL.